The 11 T cell receptor beta chains below were found in one sample sequenced in a study of long-term antiretroviral therapy in people with HIV. An immunoSEQ assay, version v3.0, was performed at survey level. Sequencing was performed with immunoSEQ multiplex PCR; in TCRdb, only in-frame clones are kept and a portion is missing. The table has about 19,000 clones, less than 85% seen once. The sequenced sample was unsorted PBMCs, obtained 0.2 years after starting antiretroviral therapy. The receptors were sampled from a middle-aged woman with HIV.

The table lists this clone with a few counts. Here the CDR3 DNA reads TGTGCCAGTCGGGCAGGGGGGGTTGAAAAACTGTTTTTT. This codes for CASRAGGVEKLFF. The chain combines TRBV19 with TRBJ1-4; 7 bases agree with TRBD1. V lost 8 bases, J lost 7 bases, and 7 bases stayed unmatched. CDR1 and CDR2 (germline): LNHDA, SQIVND (reference sequence). The CDR3 extends over 13 amino acids.

Only one count was recorded for this clone. The gene calls are TRBV13 and TRBJ2-7; 8 positions match TRBD1. This CDR3 has 13 residues. Germline lookup yields CDR1 PRHDT and CDR2 FYEKMQ (reference sequence). V lost 5 bases, J lost 5 bases, and 5 bases stayed unmatched. The CDR3 DNA sequence: TGTGCCAGCAGCCAGGGGGCTGGCGACGAGCAGTACTTC. Its translation: CASSQGAGDEQYF.

This chain links TRBV28 with TRBJ2-1; perhaps D is TRBD1 or TRBD2 (5 bases each). The CDR3 is made up of 12 amino acids. Germline V CDR1 and CDR2: MDHEN, SYDVKM. Trimming removed 1 base from V and 9 bases from J, with 7 bases in between. Here the CDR3 reads CASSLSGREQFF. DNA of the CDR3: TGTGCCAGCAGTTTATCGGGGCGTGAGCAGTTCTTC. Together with reference TRBV28 and TRBJ2-1, the CDR3 gives the full variable domain: DVKVTQSSRYLVKRTGEKVFLECVQDMDHENMFWYRQDPGLGLRLIYFSYDVKMKEKGDIPEGYSVSREKKERFSLILESASTNQTSMYLCASSLSGREQFFGPGTRLTVL.

V is TRBV7-2 and J is TRBJ1-5, with 10 bases matching TRBD1. After removal of 1 base from V and 0 bases from J, the junction contained 9 bases not matched to a gene. The CDR3 extends over 19 amino acids. CDR1 SGHTA and CDR2 FQGNSA come from the germline V gene. The chain's CDR3 is CASSLVVGTGVYSNQPQHF. The CDR3 region has the DNA TGTGCCAGCAGCTTAGTCGTTGGGACAGGGGTCTATAGCAATCAGCCCCAGCATTTT.

The chain is built from TRBV7-2 and TRBJ2-7; D is ambiguous. CDR1 and CDR2 from the germline V gene are SGHTA and FQGNSA. The CDR3 is 14 residues long. Deletions cut 5 bases from V and 6 bases from J, with 17 bases between. CDR3 coding DNA: TGTGCCAGCAGCCCCCCCAGCAGTTGGAGCGAGCAGTACTTC. It is translated as CASSPPSSWSEQYF.

The chain joins TRBV7-9 to TRBJ2-7, with D possibly matching TRBD2 (5 bases). V was trimmed by 8 bases and J by 5 bases, leaving 13 bases between them. Germline V gene sequence: CDR1 SEHNR, CDR2 FQNEAQ (reference sequence). The CDR3 runs to 12 residues. CDR3 loop: CASSGAVNEQYF. CDR3 sequence (DNA): TGTGCCAGCTCTGGAGCGGTAAACGAGCAGTACTTC.

The rearrangement links TRBV7-2 to TRBJ2-5; TRBD2 is a possible D gene (6 bases). Trimming cost V 3 bases and J 0 bases, with 14 bases left between them. The CDR3 covers 16 residues. Germline-derived CDR1 and CDR2 are SGHTA and FQGNSA. CDR3 sequence: CASSFWDSVYQETQYF. CDR3 nucleotides: TGTGCCAGCAGCTTCTGGGACTCGGTGTACCAAGAGACCCAGTACTTC.

The chain recombines TRBV7-6 with TRBJ1-3, with D possibly matching TRBD1 (5 bases). V gave up 1 base and J gave up 2 bases, with 15 bases separating them. Germline assignment: CDR1 SGHVS and CDR2 FNYEAQ. The CDR3 consists of 17 residues. The CDR3 region has the DNA TGTGCCAGCAGCTTAGATTCCCCCCAGGGTACTGGAAACACCATATATTTT. It is translated as CASSLDSPQGTGNTIYF.

The rearrangement uses TRBV6-5 and TRBJ2-7, with D perhaps assigned TRBD1 or TRBD2 (7 bases each). The V gene lost 7 bases and the J gene lost 4 bases, with 14 bases spanning the gap. CDR1 is MNHEY, CDR2 SVGAGI, per germline. This CDR3 spans 13 amino acids. Here the CDR3 DNA reads TGTGCCAGCACCCAGGGGGGGGCATACGAGCAGTACTTC. Its protein product is CASTQGGAYEQYF.

This clone was recorded only once. The J gene is TRBJ1-1, the V gene TRBV10-3; D not resolved. Germline V CDR1 and CDR2: ENHRY, SYGVKD. V was shortened by 7 bases and J by 1 base, with 13 bases between the two germline ends. The CDR3 loop spans 14 amino acids. CDR3 loop: CAITATTSNTEAFF. The CDR3 nucleotides are TGTGCCATCACCGCGACAACTTCGAACACTGAAGCTTTCTTT.

The chain carries TRBV7-9 and TRBJ1-1; D gene uncertain. The germline gives CDR1 SEHNR, CDR2 FQNEAQ (reference sequence). The CDR3 covers 14 residues. The V end was cut by 4 bases, the J end by 1 base, with 10 bases between. The CDR3 sequence: CASSSPGRNTEAFF. Here the CDR3 DNA reads TGTGCCAGCAGCTCCCCCGGGAGGAACACTGAAGCTTTCTTT.